Only a few counts were recorded for the clone carrying this TCR beta chain. This record belongs to a study of blood T cell repertoires in COVID-19. Study context: COVID-19 samples collected from the United States, Italy and Spain covered acute and convalescent phases.

V gave up 3 bases and J gave up 1 base, with 11 bases separating them. CDR3 length equals 15 residues. The germline V gene has CDR1 ENHRY and CDR2 SYGVKD. As originally analysed: It was from reference gene primer amplification that nucleated cell counts were estimated. This table comes from immunoSEQ multiplex PCR, and its TCRdb copy is limited to in-frame clones, with some not included. D and trimming come from the DNA, and the V and J calls and clone size come from that table. The top ten clones hold 3.5% to 4.5% of a sample with fewer than 300,000 clones, about 88% of them seen once. This TCR derives from a man aged 60 to 69 who had recovered from COVID-19. The chain joins TRBV10-3 to TRBJ2-3; D uncertain. What was sequenced was peripheral blood. DNA of the CDR3: TGTGCCATCAGTGATACCCGGGTTCGCACAGATACGCAGTATTTT. Amino acid sequence: CAISDTRVRTDTQYF.